These T cell receptor beta chains were read from a single sample in a study of regulatory T cells in long-lasting Graves disease. MiXCR was run by TCRdb on the multiplex PCR reads, yielding one entry per CDR3 protein. The sample holds 650,000 to 850,000 distinct CDR3 sequences, about 30% seen once. The starting material was peripheral blood mononuclear cells (PBMCs), obtained when the disease was refractory, from a patient treated with antithyroid drugs. Source of these receptors: a female donor with Graves disease. The CDR3 runs from the conserved cysteine through the conserved F or W. The D gene is left open where the match is weak. Expanded clones get a size class; other rows say once, few or many, or leave the size out.

size | D | J | length | V | CDR3 | DNA
few | - | TRBJ1-2 | 13 | TRBV6-1 | CASSDQRIYGYTF | TGTGCCAGCAGTGATCAGCGCATCTATGGCTACACCTTC
few | - | TRBJ2-7 | 14 | TRBV2 | CASKGVSNLYEQYF | TGTGCCAGCAAGGGGGTATCCAATCTTTACGAGCAGTACTTC
many | - | TRBJ2-5 | 14 | TRBV27 | CASSWSHREETQYF | TGTGCCAGCAGTTGGTCTCACAGAGAAGAGACCCAGTACTTC
few | TRBD1 | TRBJ1-5 | 13 | TRBV29-1 | CSASQGRNQPQHF | TGCAGCGCATCACAGGGGAGGAATCAGCCCCAGCATTTT
many | - | TRBJ2-7 | 16 | TRBV7-2 | CASSLARRTATYEQYF | TGTGCCAGCAGCTTAGCGCGTCGGACAGCGACCTACGAGCAGTACTTC
- | - | TRBJ2-7 | 14 | TRBV7-2 | CASSYRTASYEQYF | TGTGCCAGCAGCTACCGGACAGCCAGCTACGAGCAGTACTTC
- | TRBD2 | TRBJ2-1 | 15 | TRBV5-1 | CASSLDGRVDNEQFF | TGCGCCAGCAGCTTGGACGGGAGGGTTGACAATGAGCAGTTCTTC
many | - | TRBJ1-2 | 12 | TRBV28 | CASSSLAYGYTF | TGTGCCAGCAGCTCCCTGGCCTATGGCTACACCTTC
few | - | TRBJ1-2 | 14 | TRBV9 | CASSVGQDNYGYTF | TGTGCCAGCAGCGTAGGACAGGATAACTATGGCTACACCTTC
- | TRBD1 | TRBJ2-7 | 14 | TRBV5-5 | CASSFPGQANEQYF | TGTGCCAGCAGCTTTCCGGGACAGGCTAACGAGCAGTACTTC
many | TRBD2 | TRBJ2-7 | 16 | TRBV2 | CASSDLAGGSSYEQYF | TGTGCCAGCAGTGATCTAGCGGGAGGGAGCTCCTACGAGCAGTACTTC
- | - | TRBJ1-1 | 16 | TRBV5-5 | CASSLDLQGLVTEAFF | TGTGCCAGCAGCTTGGATTTGCAGGGGCTGGTCACTGAAGCTTTCTTT
few | - | TRBJ1-6 | 13 | TRBV11-2 | CAGGAGYNSPLHF | TGTGCTGGGGGGGCTGGATATAATTCACCCCTCCACTTT
- | TRBD1 | TRBJ2-5 | 14 | TRBV30 | CAWSLTGGLETQYF | TGTGCCTGGAGCCTGACAGGGGGCCTGGAGACCCAGTACTTC
few | - | TRBJ1-1 | 11 | TRBV29-1 | CSVEDRVQAFF | TGCAGCGTTGAAGATCGAGTACAAGCTTTCTTT
many | TRBD1 | TRBJ1-5 | 16 | TRBV27 | CASRQTGADANQPQHF | TGTGCCAGCAGGCAAACAGGGGCGGATGCCAATCAGCCCCAGCATTTT
many | - | TRBJ1-4 | 13 | TRBV6-1 | CASSQGTNEKLFF | TGTGCCAGCAGCCAGGGAACTAATGAAAAACTGTTTTTT
few | TRBD1 | TRBJ1-2 | 15 | TRBV4-1 | CASSQFTDRDYGYTF | TGCGCCAGCAGCCAATTCACCGACAGGGATTATGGCTACACCTTC
- | - | TRBJ1-2 | 14 | TRBV27 | CASSFGASNYGYTF | TGTGCCAGCAGTTTTGGGGCTTCTAACTATGGCTACACCTTC
few | - | TRBJ1-4 | 15 | TRBV27 | CASSLSDGSREKLFF | TGTGCCAGCAGTTTATCGGATGGGAGTAGGGAAAAACTGTTTTTT
few | - | TRBJ1-1 | 12 | TRBV28 | CASSSPGRVAFF | TGTGCCAGCAGTTCGCCAGGGAGAGTAGCTTTCTTT
- | TRBD2 | TRBJ2-7 | 15 | TRBV20-1 | CSATIGTSGTYEQYF | TGCAGTGCTACAATAGGGACTAGCGGGACCTACGAGCAGTACTTC
few | - | TRBJ1-5 | 15 | TRBV11-2 | CASSPTARGDQPQHF | TGTGCCAGCAGCCCAACCGCCAGGGGAGATCAGCCCCAGCATTTT
many | TRBD1 | TRBJ1-2 | 13 | TRBV28 | CASSWPTGTGYTF | TGTGCCAGCAGTTGGCCGACAGGGACTGGCTACACCTTC
few | TRBD1 | TRBJ2-7 | 16 | TRBV7-9 | CASSTRTGASSYEQYF | TGTGCCAGCAGCACCCGGACAGGGGCCAGCTCCTACGAGCAGTACTTC
few | TRBD1 | TRBJ2-5 | 14 | TRBV18 | CASSHGTGLETQYF | TGTGCCAGCTCACACGGGACAGGGCTAGAGACCCAGTACTTC
- | TRBD1 | TRBJ1-6 | 19 | TRBV3-1 | CASSQGTGTLSSYNSPLHF | TGTGCCAGCAGCCAAGGGACAGGGACTCTCAGCTCCTATAATTCACCCCTCCACTTT
- | TRBD2 | TRBJ2-1 | 12 | TRBV29-1 | CSGRSGGNEQFF | TGCAGCGGGCGTAGCGGGGGGAATGAGCAGTTCTTC
many | - | TRBJ1-2 | 14 | TRBV11-2 | CASSHQWVSYGYTF | TGTGCCAGCAGCCATCAATGGGTGTCTTATGGCTACACCTTC
- | TRBD1 | TRBJ1-2 | 15 | TRBV19 | CASSSGTGVNYGYTF | TGTGCCAGTAGTTCCGGGACAGGGGTAAACTATGGCTACACCTTC
many | - | TRBJ2-7 | 15 | TRBV28 | CASSTPSRTGHEQYF | TGTGCCAGCAGTACCCCGAGCCGGACGGGCCACGAGCAGTACTTC
few | - | TRBJ1-4 | 15 | TRBV5-1 | CASSSSGLQEEKLFF | TGCGCCAGCAGCTCCTCAGGGTTGCAGGAAGAAAAACTGTTTTTT
- | TRBD1 | TRBJ2-4 | 15 | TRBV12-3/TRBV12-4 | CASSQNWDSKNIQYF | TGTGCCAGCAGCCAGAACTGGGACAGCAAAAACATTCAGTACTTC
- | - | TRBJ1-5 | 14 | TRBV18 | CASSPSWGDQPQHF | TGTGCCAGCTCCCCCAGCTGGGGGGACCAGCCCCAGCATTTT
- | - | TRBJ1-1 | 13 | TRBV4-1 | CASSQEENTEAFF | TGCGCCAGCAGCCAAGAGGAGAACACTGAAGCTTTCTTT
few | TRBD1 | TRBJ1-2 | 15 | TRBV3-1 | CASSRTRQGNYGYTF | TGTGCCAGCAGCCGAACGAGACAGGGGAACTATGGCTACACCTTC
- | - | TRBJ1-1 | 13 | TRBV19 | CASILRENTGAFF | TGTGCCAGTATCTTACGGGAGAACACTGGAGCTTTCTTT
few | - | TRBJ1-1 | 13 | TRBV10-3 | CAITNSQGTEAFF | TGTGCCATCACCAACTCTCAGGGGACTGAAGCTTTCTTT
many | - | TRBJ2-7 | 15 | TRBV6-1 | CASSPRGGLTYEQYF | TGTGCCAGCAGTCCCCGAGGGGGGCTGACCTACGAGCAGTACTTC
- | TRBD2 | TRBJ2-1 | 16 | TRBV20-1 | CGARKRTRDSYNEQFF | TGCGGTGCTAGAAAGAGGACTAGGGACTCCTACAATGAGCAGTTCTTC
- | - | TRBJ2-5 | 9 | TRBV25-1 | CAAGETQYF | TGTGCCGCGGGAGAGACCCAGTACTTC
once | - | TRBJ2-7 | 13 | TRBV11-2 | CASSLADNYEQYF | TGTGCCAGCAGCTTAGCCGACAACTACGAGCAGTACTTC
many | TRBD1 | TRBJ1-4 | 16 | TRBV12-3/TRBV12-4 | CASSFGDRGGYEKLFF | TGTGCCAGCAGTTTTGGGGACAGGGGGGGGTATGAAAAACTGTTTTTT
- | - | TRBJ2-5 | 16 | TRBV11-2 | CASSSTRISYQETQYF | TGTGCCAGCAGCTCGACCCGCATTTCGTACCAAGAGACCCAGTACTTC